These 23 T cell receptor beta chains were all obtained from the same sample, sequenced in a study of radiotherapy plus CTLA-4 blockade in lung cancer. Profiling relied on immunoSEQ multiplex PCR, and the TCRdb table lists in-frame clones only, not all of them. Among 45,000 or so clones listed, 73% were seen once. This material consisted of peripheral blood, taken from a patient treated with radiotherapy plus ipilimumab. All receptors come from a human donor with non-small cell lung cancer who had a complete response to radiotherapy plus ipilimumab.

The chain uses TRBV7-9 and TRBJ2-7; D gene unclear. V lost 2 bases and J 0 bases, leaving 8 bases between the germline ends. Germline V lookup: CDR1 SEHNR, CDR2 FQNEAQ (reference sequence). The CDR3 is 14 residues long. For the CDR3, the DNA is TGTGCCAGCAGCTTAAACTCTATCTCCTACGAGCAGTACTTC. Translated: CASSLNSISYEQYF.

This clone appeared a single time. This chain uses TRBV25-1 with TRBJ2-7; TRBD1 matches 8 bases. Unmatched junction bases numbered 8, after V lost 2 bases and J lost 5 bases. The length of the CDR3 is 15 residues. Germline V gene sequence: CDR1 MGHDK, CDR2 SYGVNS. The CDR3 DNA follows: TGTGCCAGCAGTGAAACCGGGACAGGCATGGACGAGCAGTACTTC. It yields the protein CASSETGTGMDEQYF.

V gene TRBV5-1 combines with J gene TRBJ2-3; possible D gene TRBD1, 6 bases. Trimming removed 4 bases from V and 0 bases from J, with 18 bases in between. CDR1 is SGHRS and CDR2 is YFSETQ in the germline V gene. The CDR3 covers 17 residues. The CDR3 region is CASSPDPGVPSTDTQYF. The CDR3 nucleotides read TGCGCCAGCAGCCCAGATCCAGGGGTTCCCAGCACAGATACGCAGTATTTT.

This chain links TRBV5-1 with TRBJ2-5; no definite D call. The DNA end favors TRBJ2-7, so the J call may be wrong. The germline CDR1 and CDR2 sequences are SGHRS and YFSETQ. The CDR3 covers 13 residues. CDR3 DNA: TGCGCCAGCAGCTTGATCGTGGGCTACGAGCAGTACTTC. Encoded protein: CASSLIVGYEQYF.

The J gene is TRBJ2-2, the V gene TRBV25-1; no definite D call. Trimming shortened V by 2 bases and J by 1 base, and 8 bases separated the two germline ends. The CDR3 extends over 15 amino acids. Germline V gene data show CDR1 as MGHDK and CDR2 as SYGVNS. The CDR3, as DNA: TGTGCCAGCAGTGAAGGCGGCAAGAACACCGGGGAGCTGTTTTTT. It yields the protein CASSEGGKNTGELFF.

This clone was seen once. The chain uses TRBV6-5 and TRBJ2-1; 8 nucleotides match TRBD1. CDR1 is MNHEY, CDR2 SVGAGI, per germline. There are 15 residues in the CDR3. The J segment lost 7 bases and the V segment lost 5 bases, leaving 10 bases of the junction unmatched. CDR3 protein: CASSTDRGSGNEQFF. The DNA for the CDR3 is TGTGCCAGCAGTACCGACAGGGGATCGGGAAATGAGCAGTTCTTC.

The chain uses TRBV10-3 and TRBJ1-1, with 9 bases matching TRBD1. V shed 1 base, J shed 2 bases, and the junction held 2 bases outside the gene matches. The CDR3 has 15 amino acids. Germline lookup yields CDR1 ENHRY and CDR2 SYGVKD. The CDR3 sequence is CAISELGQGNTEAFF. CDR3 DNA: TGTGCCATCAGTGAGTTGGGACAGGGCAACACTGAAGCTTTCTTT.

The V call is TRBV19, the J call TRBJ2-1, with D perhaps matching TRBD1 (7 bases). The germline CDR1 and CDR2 sequences are LNHDA and SQIVND (reference sequence). This CDR3 contains 17 residues. The V and J ends lost 6 bases and 1 base respectively, with 19 bases between them. The CDR3, as DNA: TGTGCCAGTAGCAACCGCAGGGGGGCTATTTCCTACAATGAGCAGTTCTTC. Translation gives CASSNRRGAISYNEQFF.

The V and J genes are TRBV5-1 and TRBJ2-3; possible D gene TRBD2, 6 bases. Germline loops: CDR1 SGHRS, CDR2 YFSETQ. The CDR3 contains 18 residues. Trimming shortened V by 4 bases and J by 5 bases, and 26 bases separated the two germline ends. The CDR3 spells CASSHPPLAAPGGDTQYF. CDR3 in DNA: TGCGCCAGCAGCCACCCGCCCTTAGCGGCCCCAGGAGGAGATACGCAGTATTTT.

The table lists this clone with a few counts. The genes are TRBV9 and TRBJ1-2, with 9 bases lining up with TRBD1. From germline, CDR1 is SGDLS and CDR2 YYNGEE. This CDR3 region has 21 residues. V dropped 0 bases and J dropped 5; count of bases not matched to a gene: 23. CDR3 loop: CASSVGAGGRTGDARRYGYTF. The CDR3 DNA follows: TGTGCCAGCAGCGTAGGGGCCGGGGGTCGGACAGGGGACGCTAGACGGTATGGCTACACCTTC.

This sequence joins TRBV5-1 and TRBJ1-6; no clear D gene. The V end was cut by 0 bases, the J end by 7 bases, with 11 bases between. CDR1 is SGHRS and CDR2 is YFSETQ in the germline V gene. This CDR3 is 15 amino acids long. The CDR3 DNA sequence: TGCGCCAGCAGCTTGGAGAGCTCAGGAAATTCACCCCTCCACTTT. Translation: CASSLESSGNSPLHF.

This clone was seen ten or more times. V is TRBV28 and J is TRBJ2-7, with D perhaps matching TRBD2 (5 bases). Trimming took 5 bases from V and 6 from J, leaving 20 bases between them. This CDR3 region has 15 residues. CDR1 MDHEN and CDR2 SYDVKM come from the germline V gene. The CDR3 DNA sequence: TGTGCCAGCAGTACCCGACGGGATTATCCGTTCGAGCAGTACTTC. It translates to CASSTRRDYPFEQYF.

The rearrangement joins TRBV2 to TRBJ2-3, with 7 bases aligning to TRBD2. The length of the CDR3 is 15 residues. V lost 7 bases to trimming and J lost 6 bases; unmatched junction nucleotides: 13. Per germline, CDR1 SNHLY and CDR2 FYNNEI. CDR3 residues: CASTNRGEGRDTQYF. DNA of the CDR3: TGTGCCAGCACCAACCGGGGGGAGGGCCGGGATACGCAGTATTTT. Variable domain in full (rest from reference TRBV2 and TRBJ2-3): EPEVTQTPSHQVTQMGQEVILRCVPISNHLYFYWYRQILGQKVEFLVSFYNNEISEKSEIFDDQFSVERPDGSNFTLKIRSTKLEDSAMYFCASTNRGEGRDTQYFGPGTRLTVL.

This rearrangement joins TRBV9 to TRBJ2-4, with D hard to call. The germline gives CDR1 SGDLS, CDR2 YYNGEE. Trimming removed 3 bases at V and 8 bases at J, with 15 bases between. This CDR3 spans 14 amino acids. The DNA of the CDR3 is TGTGCCAGCAGCGATCCAAGACTGCCTTACATTCAGTACTTC. It is translated as CASSDPRLPYIQYF.

The chain joins TRBV30 to TRBJ2-2, with 7 bases lining up with TRBD2. Germline V lookup: CDR1 GTSNPN, CDR2 SVGIG (reference sequence). Trimming at V came to 4 bases and at J to 6 bases, leaving 11 bases not matched to a gene. The CDR3 consists of 15 residues. CDR3 sequence: CAWKSIVGGAGELFF. CDR3 DNA: TGTGCCTGGAAGTCAATAGTGGGGGGGGCCGGGGAGCTGTTTTTT.

This clone was detected a few times. The chain recombines TRBV11-2 with TRBJ2-1, with D perhaps matching TRBD1 (6 bases). The ends were cut back, 4 bases at V and 7 bases at J, with 17 bases in the middle. CDR3 length: 15 residues. Germline V gene data show CDR1 as SGHAT and CDR2 as FQNNGV. DNA of the CDR3: TGTGCCAGCAGCTATAGGACAGAGGGCGGAAATGAGCAGTTCTTC. Protein sequence: CASSYRTEGGNEQFF.

The rearrangement joins TRBV19 to TRBJ2-3, with 10 bases aligning to TRBD2. The CDR3 runs to 16 residues. The V segment lost 2 bases and the J segment 2 bases; nucleotides outside the gene matches: 4. CDR1 is LNHDA, CDR2 SQIVND, per germline (reference sequence). Here the CDR3 reads CASSIRTSGATDTQYF. DNA for the CDR3: TGTGCCAGTAGTATACGGACTAGCGGAGCCACAGATACGCAGTATTTT.

This clone is a singleton in its sample. The V call is TRBV15, the J call TRBJ2-1, with 8 bases fitting TRBD2. The CDR3 has 16 residues. The germline V gene encodes CDR1 LNHNV and CDR2 YYDKDF (reference sequence). Trimming took 1 base from V and 12 from J; bases not matched to a gene: 14. The CDR3 loop is CATSRGPPGGRNGQFF. The CDR3 DNA reads as TGTGCCACCAGCAGAGGACCTCCGGGGGGGAGGAACGGGCAGTTCTTC.

The CDR3 sequence is CASSETRQGNEQFF. The CDR3 DNA reads TGCGCCAGCAGTGAAACTCGACAGGGCAATGAGCAGTTCTTC. This chain uses TRBV10-2 with TRBJ2-1, with TRBD1 identical over 7 bases. The CDR3 spans 14 residues. Germline CDR1 reads WSHSY; CDR2 reads SAAADI. Trimming at V came to 3 bases and at J to 6 bases, leaving 5 bases not matched to a gene.

The chain recombines TRBV5-1 with TRBJ2-7; the D is unclear. Per the germline V gene, CDR1 is SGHRS and CDR2 is YFSETQ. The CDR3 loop spans 14 amino acids. The V gene lost 3 bases and the J gene lost 2 bases, with 12 bases spanning the gap. The CDR3 loop reads CASSSPGNTYEQYF. The CDR3 bases are TGCGCCAGCAGCTCCCCAGGTAATACCTACGAGCAGTACTTC.

The chain employs TRBV6-1 and TRBJ1-2; D remains ambiguous. The CDR3 loop spans 15 amino acids. V was shortened by 4 bases and J by 0 bases, with 12 bases between the two germline ends. The germline gives CDR1 MNHNS, CDR2 SASEGT. The CDR3 spells CASSGGQKANYGYTF. For the CDR3, the DNA is TGTGCCAGCAGTGGAGGGCAAAAAGCTAACTATGGCTACACCTTC.

This clone has just one count. The chain recombines TRBV19 with TRBJ1-6, with D tentatively TRBD1 (5 bases). The CDR3 is made up of 14 amino acids. CDR1 and CDR2 from the germline V gene are LNHDA and SQIVND (reference sequence). V was clipped by 7 bases and J by 6 bases, with 13 bases between them. Written as DNA, the CDR3 is TGTGCCAGTAAGGAGGGGATAGTTAATTCACCCCTCCACTTT. Translation: CASKEGIVNSPLHF.

This sequence joins TRBV6-1 and TRBJ2-5; the D gene is possibly TRBD1 (6 bases). The J call may be wrong; the DNA end is better matched by TRBJ2-7. The CDR3 sequence is 18 residues long. From germline, CDR1 is MNHNS and CDR2 SASEGT. The CDR3 here is CASSERFTGLRLSYEQYF. The CDR3 DNA reads TGTGCCAGCAGTGAAAGGTTTACAGGGTTACGGCTATCCTACGAGCAGTACTTC.